This TCR beta chain was captured in a study of T cell changes during pregnancy in multiple sclerosis. The CDR3 contains 12 residues. CDR1 SGHNT and CDR2 YYREEE come from the germline V gene (reference sequence). V was pared by 4 bases and J by 7 bases, with 9 bases between. The method was immunoSEQ multiplex PCR; TCRdb's version includes in-frame clones alone and lacks a portion of them. Of tens of thousands of clones listed, 91% are singletons. The sequence came from a female donor in good health, enrolled as a control in a pregnancy study. Material: peripheral blood, obtained after pregnancy. The V call is TRBV5-4, the J call TRBJ1-3; D gene uncertain. DNA of the CDR3: TGTGCCAGCAGCGGGGAGGTGAACACCATATATTTT. Protein: CASSGEVNTIYF.